This T cell receptor (beta chain) was captured by sequencing in a study of T cells in Graves' hyperthyroidism and ophthalmopathy (dated by TCRdb to the late 2010s). Regarding the research as a whole: Peripheral blood samples were taken at the time of initial diagnosis, prior to any treatment. The roughly 94 discovery patients were randomly divided into training and test sets at a 7:3 ratio. According to the paper, TCR Vbeta CDR3 sequencing was carried out on about 140 peripheral blood samples, which came from 40 to 45 ophthalmopathy, under 80 hyperthyroidism and about 17 progressor patients. TCR V-J signatures able to tell the groups apart were searched for in a discovery cohort of around 95 patients, of whom roughly 42 had Graves' ophthalmopathy and about 55 had stable Graves' hyperthyroidism. In about 6 Graves' hyperthyroidism patients, the study also compared T-cell repertoires from thyroid tissue with T-cell repertoires from blood. After blood sampling, hyperthyroidism patients were treated with methimazole at a starting dose of 30 mg daily, and ophthalmopathy patients were treated with high-dose intravenous methylprednisolone. Prospective prediction of ophthalmopathy was tested in an independent validation cohort consisting of roughly 19 hyperthyroidism patients and more than 15 patients who later progressed to ophthalmopathy. The study at large found these results: Ophthalmopathy was separated from stable hyperthyroidism by a 13 V-J signature model, with over 85% sensitivity and about 81% specificity obtained in cross-validation and 80%/75% obtained in testing. Most expanded thyroid clonotypes (frequency above 0.001) were also detected in blood, a finding suggesting that blood repertoires may reflect thyroid immune responses. During validation, the model predicted progression to ophthalmopathy a median of roughly 7.1 months ahead of onset, with around 70% sensitivity and 72.22% specificity. Sample size was not statistically predetermined, and investigators were not blinded to group allocation.

Points on this clonotype: No antigen is known for it. No base qualities exist here, and no much larger clone lies one base off it.

The hyperthyroidism patients were between 18 and 65 years old and newly diagnosed, with a disease duration of less than 2 months. Any patient with an uncontrolled infection, another autoimmune disease, pregnancy or lactation was excluded. Clinical symptoms, serum thyroxine and TRAb, thyroid ultrasound, and orbital computed tomography formed the basis for the diagnoses. Blood from progressor patients was collected at the time of first diagnosis with hyperthyroidism, before any ophthalmopathy symptoms had appeared. Ficoll-Paque density gradient centrifugation was used to isolate PBMCs from about 10 ml of fresh peripheral blood. Patients classed as progressors first received a Graves' hyperthyroidism diagnosis and then went on to develop ophthalmopathy during follow-up. Total RNA was extracted with Trizol reagent, and quality was checked on an Agilent 2100 Bioanalyzer. Amplification of TCR beta CDR3 regions was carried out from RNA transcripts. The first round of RT-PCR for the TCR CDR3 was performed with the HTBI primer set and the Qiagen OneStep RT-PCR kit. Libraries were constructed in a second round of multiplex PCR, after which size selection and purification were performed. Libraries were sequenced paired-end with 100 bp reads on an Illumina HiSeq2000. Per the original workflow: SOAPnuke was used to process the raw data, removing reads that contained adapters or uncalled bases, had a mean Phred below 15, or lacked an exact match to the constant primer or identifier. High-quality paired reads were merged using COPE v1.2.5, and each unique nucleotide sequence was defined as a clonotype. MiTCR v1.1 was used to align clonotypes to the IMGT TRBV, TRBD and TRBJ reference segments. Only V-J combinations with frequency above 0.0001, covering 99% to 99.2% of repertoires, were analysed. A TCS score was defined as the ratio of F50 (clonal expansion) to E x V (chaos), with BLOSUM62-based TCRdist applied between CDR3 peptides within each V-J. Welch's t-statistics and random forest reduced just over 500 V-J features to about 12, which were used in a naive Bayes classifier (R e1071). TCRdb passed the public sequencing reads through fastp at Q25 and MiXCR, retaining productive beta sequences. CDR3 protein duplicates are merged, each entry listing the most common genes and DNA. The V and J calls come from TCRdb's annotation, not from the publication. Present in this sample are more than 550,000 distinct CDR3 sequences, around a sixth of which were seen just once. The top ten clonotypes cover over 15% of the sample.

The CDR3 measures 14 amino acids from cysteine to phenylalanine. This entry keeps only the CDR3 DNA: 42 bases, framed from base 1. The germline V gene (reference sequence) yields GTSNPN for CDR1 and SVGIG for CDR2. At the junction V is shortened by 0 bases and J by 9 bases, with 15 bases in between. What was sequenced was blood. This receptor chain uses TRBV30 and TRBJ1-5; TRBD1 is a possible D gene, resting on 5 matching bases. The sequence derives from a woman between 50 and 59 years old with Graves' hyperthyroidism that later progressed to Graves' ophthalmopathy. The DNA sequence is given as TGTGCCTGGAGTGTAGGAGAGGGGCCCCGGCCCCAGCATTTT. Translated, it gives CAWSVGEGPRPQHF.